This TCR beta chain was recorded in a study of blood T cell repertoires in COVID-19. Clones were sequenced by immunoSEQ multiplex PCR, and TCRdb holds only the in-frame ones, with some missing. Here the sample spans roughly 260,000 clones, approximately 85% being singletons. From germline, CDR1 is SGDLS and CDR2 YYNGEE. V was shortened by 0 bases and J by 0 bases, with 10 bases between the two germline ends. The CDR3 covers 16 residues. Individuals aged about 18 to 100 years were recruited from 24 US areas. The V gene is TRBV9, the J gene TRBJ2-4, with TRBD2 as a possible D gene (6 bases). Specimen: PBMCs or T cells enriched from blood (not recorded which). This TCR derives from a woman aged 45-59 years who had recovered from COVID-19. CDR3: CASSVAWGEAKNIQYF. The CDR3 DNA follows: TGTGCCAGCAGCGTAGCTTGGGGGGAAGCCAAAAACATTCAGTACTTC. The whole variable domain, filled in from reference TRBV9 and TRBJ2-4, reads DSGVTQTPKHLITATGQRVTLRCSPRSGDLSVYWYQQSLDQGLQFLIQYYNGEERAKGNILERFSAQQFPDLHSELNLSSLELGDSALYFCASSVAWGEAKNIQYFGAGTRLSVL.